A selection of T cell receptor beta chains follows, all from one sample in a study of breast tumors, draining lymph nodes, adjacent tissues. Each CDR3 protein gets one entry after TCRdb re-called the multiplex PCR reads with MiXCR. The sample records under 300,000 distinct CDR3 sequences, less than 35% being singletons. Sequenced: axillary lymph node tissue. Every receptor here comes from a female donor with breast cancer. Some clones in this sample may be carry-over from other donors' samples. Both conserved end residues are part of each CDR3. A D gene is named only where the DNA matches it firmly. Size tells how often a clone was seen (once, few, many) or the class of an expanded clone, and some rows leave it out.

TRBV5-1	many	16	TRBD1	TRBJ2-7	CASSLAPGQSSLEQYF	TGCGCCAGCAGCTTGGCCCCGGGACAGTCATCCCTCGAGCAGTACTTC
TRBV7-9	once	15	-	TRBJ1-2	CASSLGQQSNYGYTF	TGTGCCAGCAGCTTAGGACAGCAATCTAACTATGGCTACACCTTC
TRBV7-8	-	18	TRBD1	TRBJ1-3	CASSLGRQDRGRGNTIYF	TGTGCCAGCAGCTTAGGGAGACAGGACAGGGGGCGTGGAAACACCATATATTTT
TRBV24-1	-	15	-	TRBJ2-7	CATRDPGRTTYEQYF	TGTGCCACCAGAGACCCGGGACGGACTACCTACGAGCAGTACTTC
TRBV28	-	14	-	TRBJ2-4	CASSQDLAKNIQYF	TGTGCCAGCAGTCAAGACCTAGCCAAAAACATTCAGTACTTC
TRBV10-2	many	12	-	TRBJ2-7	CASSDIVDEQYF	TGCGCCAGCAGTGACATAGTCGACGAGCAGTACTTC
TRBV2	few	15	-	TRBJ2-4	CASSDSGLAKNIQYF	TGTGCCAGCAGTGATAGCGGCCTAGCCAAAAACATTCAGTACTTC
TRBV12-5	-	14	TRBD2	TRBJ2-2	CASLQSGGAGELFF	TGTGCTAGTTTACAGAGCGGGGGGGCCGGGGAGCTGTTTTTT
TRBV5-1	many	16	-	TRBJ2-3	CASSLVSGGVTDTQYF	TGCGCCAGCAGCTTGGTATCCGGAGGTGTCACAGATACGCAGTATTTT
TRBV15	-	16	-	TRBJ1-6	CATSRDKGGTNSPLHF	TGTGCCACCAGCAGAGATAAGGGAGGGACAAATTCACCCCTCCACTTT
TRBV5-4	-	15	TRBD2	TRBJ2-5	CASSLSGTVRGTQYF	TGTGCCAGCAGCTTAAGCGGGACGGTACGAGGGACCCAGTACTTC